The 27 T cell receptor beta chains reported below all come from one sample, sequenced in a study of CD8+CD57+ T cells in acquired aplastic anemia. Patients chosen for sequencing had CD8+CD57+ cells that had expanded, as shown by flow cytometry. Genomic DNA provided the template from which TCR beta VDJ and CDR3 profiles were obtained. TCRdb itself ran the reads through MiXCR, one entry per CDR3 protein. Of about 40,000 distinct CDR3 sequences detected, approximately 63% appear once; the ten largest clones hold 59%. Input material: sorted CD4+, CD8+, or CD8+CD57+ T cells (not recorded which) from PBMCs. The receptors here all came from a human donor with aplastic anemia.

The V and J genes are TRBV2 and TRBJ1-2; 9 positions match TRBD1. The CDR3 has 14 residues. V dropped 5 bases and J dropped 4; count of bases not matched to a gene: 5. Looked up from germline, CDR1 is SNHLY and CDR2 is FYNNEI. DNA of the CDR3: TGTGCCAGCAGTTTCGGGACAGGGAGCTATGGCTACACCTTC. Amino acid sequence: CASSFGTGSYGYTF.

CDR3 protein: CATSPTGSNQPQHF. The CDR3 DNA reads TGTGCCACCAGTCCGACAGGTAGCAATCAGCCCCAGCATTTT. V and J are TRBV24-1 and TRBJ1-5, with D maybe TRBD1 (6 bases). The CDR3 has 14 residues. V lost 6 bases, J lost 0 bases, and 8 bases lay in between. CDR1 is KGHDR and CDR2 is SFDVKD in the germline V gene.

This clonotype was seen repeatedly, ten times or more. The rearrangement links TRBV7-8 to TRBJ2-1; maybe TRBD1 (6 bases). The V and J ends lost 3 bases and 1 base respectively, with 13 bases between them. This CDR3 region has 16 residues. From germline, CDR1 is SGHVS and CDR2 FQNEAQ. Here the CDR3 reads CASSFLQGDSYNEQFF. The CDR3, as DNA: TGTGCCAGCAGCTTCCTACAGGGAGATTCCTACAATGAGCAGTTCTTC.

The chain combines TRBV19 with TRBJ1-1; TRBD1 matches 7 bases. The CDR3 length is 13 residues. The V and J ends lost 4 bases and 4 bases, in that order; junction bases with no gene match: 3. Germline V gene lookup returns CDR1 LNHDA and CDR2 SQIVND (reference sequence). As DNA, the CDR3 is TGTGCCAGTAGTACGGGGACAGCCACTGAAGCTTTCTTT. Translation: CASSTGTATEAFF.

CDR3 region: CASSAGFYGYTF. The DNA for the CDR3 is TGTGCCAGCAGTGCAGGGTTCTATGGCTACACCTTC. J is TRBJ1-2 and V is TRBV2, with a tentative D call TRBD1 (5 bases). From germline, CDR1 is SNHLY and CDR2 FYNNEI. There are 12 residues in the CDR3. V was shortened by 4 bases and J by 4 bases, with 7 bases between the two germline ends. Based on the CDR3 plus reference TRBV2 and TRBJ1-2, the full variable domain is EPEVTQTPSHQVTQMGQEVILRCVPISNHLYFYWYRQILGQKVEFLVSFYNNEISEKSEIFDDQFSVERPDGSNFTLKIRSTKLEDSAMYFCASSAGFYGYTFGSGTRLTVV.

This clonotype was seen a handful of times. This sequence may be a read error, since a much larger clone differs from it by one base. The chain combines TRBV5-8 with TRBJ1-3; D unresolved. CDR3 length: 13 residues. The germline gives CDR1 SGHTS, CDR2 YDEGEE. The CDR3: CASSLGSGNTVYF. For the CDR3, the DNA is TGTGCCAGCAGCTTGGGATCTGGAAACACCGTATATTTT.

This clonotype has only one observation. The gene calls are TRBV19 and TRBJ2-1; 12 bases line up with TRBD2. CDR3 length: 15 residues. Germline V lookup: CDR1 LNHDA, CDR2 SQIVND (reference sequence). V was clipped by 9 bases and J by 6 bases; unmatched bases: 9. The CDR3 region has the DNA TGTGCCAGCAGCAGCCTAGCGGGGGGGCGCAATGAGCAGTTCTTC. Its protein product is CASSSLAGGRNEQFF.

This clonotype was seen many times. V usage is TRBV19 and J usage is TRBJ2-2; D unclear. Germline V CDR1 and CDR2: LNHDA, SQIVND (reference sequence). Trimming removed 5 bases at V and 2 bases at J, with 12 bases between. The CDR3 is 15 residues long. Written as DNA, the CDR3 is TGTGCCAGTAGTTACCGGGCCTCTAACACCGGGGAGCTGTTTTTT. This gives the protein CASSYRASNTGELFF.

DNA for the CDR3: TGTGCCAGCGGGGAGGGGACTAGCCTCTATACGCAGTATTTT. This translates into CASGEGTSLYTQYF. The chain is built from TRBV2 and TRBJ2-3; 9 nucleotides align to TRBD2. Germline CDR1 reads SNHLY; CDR2 reads FYNNEI. The V gene end was trimmed by 8 bases and the J gene end by 7 bases; junction bases not matched to a gene: 10. This CDR3 spans 14 amino acids.

This clonotype was seen ten or more times. V and J are TRBV7-8 and TRBJ2-7; D possibly uses TRBD1 or TRBD2 (5 bases each). This CDR3 comprises 15 residues. Germline-derived CDR1 and CDR2 are SGHVS and FQNEAQ. V dropped 4 bases and J dropped 0 bases, with 13 bases sitting between them. CDR3 coding DNA: TGTGCCAGCAGCTCCCCGGGACCTCTCTCCTACGAGCAGTACTTC. Its protein is CASSSPGPLSYEQYF.

The rearrangement joins TRBV29-1 to TRBJ2-7; D not certain. The CDR3 is 12 residues long. Germline V gene data show CDR1 as SQVTM and CDR2 as ANQGSEA. The V end was cut by 6 bases, the J end by 2 bases, with 11 bases between. The CDR3 region has the DNA TGCAGCGTCGGGCCAGGAACCTACGAGCAGTACTTC. It is translated as CSVGPGTYEQYF.

The chain uses TRBV19 and TRBJ2-7, with TRBD2 matching 9 bases. The CDR3 length is 13 residues. CDR1 and CDR2 (germline): LNHDA, SQIVND (reference sequence). Losses at the gene ends were 3 bases for V and 5 bases for J; bases not matched to a gene: 2. CDR3 nucleotides: TGTGCCAGTAGTATCGGCGGGAGGGACGAGCAGTACTTC. It codes for CASSIGGRDEQYF.

The chain combines TRBV10-1 with TRBJ1-2; D is perhaps TRBD1 (6 bases). The germline V and J ends were trimmed by 4 bases and 7 bases, with 16 bases remaining between them. There are 14 residues in the CDR3. The V gene's germline CDR1 is WNHNN and CDR2 SYGVQD (reference sequence). In DNA form, the CDR3 reads TGCGCCAGCAGTGGGGGGGCAGGGTTTAGTGGCTACACCTTC. It is translated as CASSGGAGFSGYTF.

This clonotype was counted between two and nine times. This rearrangement joins TRBV25-1 to TRBJ2-3; D might be TRBD2 (5 bases). Germline loops: CDR1 MGHDK, CDR2 SYGVNS. This CDR3 has 14 amino acids. V shed 3 bases and J shed 2 bases, with 9 bases lying between them. The CDR3 DNA reads as TGTGCCAGCAGTGACAGCGGTTACACAGATACGCAGTATTTT. Its translation: CASSDSGYTDTQYF.

This clonotype was seen ten or more times. This chain joins TRBV6-2 or TRBV6-3 and TRBJ2-3; 7 bases line up with TRBD1. The junction had 8 bases not matched to a gene; V was cut back by 2 bases and J by 6 bases. CDR3 size: 15 residues. In germline, CDR1 is MNHEY, CDR2 SVGEGT. The CDR3 loop reads CASSYGQGVRDTQYF. Written as DNA, the CDR3 is TGTGCCAGCAGTTACGGGCAGGGGGTGAGGGATACGCAGTATTTT.

This clonotype was counted many times. The CDR3 reads CASSDDVQYF. CDR3 sequence (DNA): TGTGCCAGCAGTGACGATGTACAGTACTTC. The chain combines TRBV25-1 with TRBJ2-7; D is ambiguous. Trimming pared 3 bases from V and 10 bases from J, leaving 7 bases between. The CDR3 has 10 residues. CDR1 MGHDK and CDR2 SYGVNS come from the germline V gene.

Many counts were recorded for this clonotype. The rearrangement uses TRBV9 and TRBJ2-7; 8 bases fit TRBD1. Trimming at V came to 2 bases and at J to 4 bases, leaving 5 bases not matched to a gene. The germline V gene has CDR1 SGDLS and CDR2 YYNGEE. This CDR3 is built from 14 residues. In DNA form, the CDR3 reads TGTGCCAGCAGCGTCGGACAGGGTGGGTACGAGCAGTACTTC. This gives the protein CASSVGQGGYEQYF.

In DNA, the CDR3 is TGTGCCATCAAGCCGGGGGCGAGCTATGGCTACACCTTC. The encoded protein is CAIKPGASYGYTF. This sequence joins TRBV10-3 and TRBJ1-2; possible D gene TRBD1, 6 bases. The CDR3 length is 13 residues. The V end was cut by 7 bases, the J end by 4 bases, with 13 bases between. Germline V lookup: CDR1 ENHRY, CDR2 SYGVKD.

This clonotype occurred many times. The chain carries TRBV11-2 and TRBJ2-3; D is uncertain. Germline V gene data show CDR1 as SGHAT and CDR2 as FQNNGV. The CDR3 has 15 residues. The V gene lost 3 bases and the J gene lost 3 bases, with 13 bases spanning the gap. The CDR3 DNA is TGTGCCAGCAGCTTGTCTCAACCCACTACAGATACGCAGTATTTT. It is translated as CASSLSQPTTDTQYF.

There are many counts of this clonotype. CDR3 in DNA: TGTGCCAGCAGCGTAGCGGACAGCCCTAATGAAAAACTGTTTTTT. This translates into CASSVADSPNEKLFF. This chain uses TRBV9 with TRBJ1-4; D perhaps matches TRBD1 (6 bases). CDR1 and CDR2 from the germline V gene are SGDLS and YYNGEE. V lost 0 bases and J 3 bases, leaving 9 bases between the germline ends. This CDR3 has 15 amino acids.

The genes are TRBV10-3 and TRBJ2-7, with 9 bases lining up with TRBD1. The CDR3 extends over 16 amino acids. CDR1 is ENHRY, CDR2 SYGVKD, per germline. V gave up 8 bases and J gave up 0 bases; unmatched junction bases: 11. This chain's CDR3 is CAIRGGQGPSSYEQYF. The DNA for the CDR3 is TGTGCCATCCGTGGGGGACAGGGCCCGAGCTCCTACGAGCAGTACTTC.

The V call is TRBV7-2, the J call TRBJ1-5, with TRBD1 matching over 7 bases. Looked up from germline, CDR1 is SGHTA and CDR2 is FQGNSA. V dropped 5 bases and J dropped 2; count of bases not matched to a gene: 6. The CDR3 has 15 amino acids. Here the CDR3 reads CASSADRVGNQPQHF. CDR3 nucleotide sequence: TGTGCCAGCAGCGCCGACAGGGTCGGCAATCAGCCCCAGCATTTT.

This chain joins TRBV7-8 and TRBJ2-5, with 10 bases identical to TRBD1. Trimming cost V 5 bases and J 5 bases; bases outside gene matches: 8. Germline V gene sequence: CDR1 SGHVS, CDR2 FQNEAQ. The CDR3 totals 15 residues. The CDR3 DNA reads TGTGCCAGCAGCCCTTCGACAGGGGGCGCCGAGACCCAGTACTTC. This translates into CASSPSTGGAETQYF.

This clonotype qualifies as medium-sized. The chain joins TRBV2 to TRBJ1-4; TRBD1 is a possible D gene (6 bases). Per germline, CDR1 SNHLY and CDR2 FYNNEI. Deletions cut 7 bases from V and 7 bases from J, with 13 bases between. This CDR3 is 13 amino acids long. CDR3 loop: CASKVGQIEKLFF. DNA for the CDR3: TGTGCCAGCAAAGTTGGACAGATTGAAAAACTGTTTTTT.

This chain connects TRBV2 to TRBJ2-7, with 8 bases matching TRBD2. Germline-derived CDR1 and CDR2 are SNHLY and FYNNEI. V shed 6 bases, J shed 6 bases, and the junction held 13 bases outside the gene matches. This CDR3 has 15 amino acids. The CDR3 sequence is CASSLLGGALSEQYF. The CDR3 nucleotides read TGTGCCAGCAGCCTTCTCGGGGGGGCCCTCTCCGAGCAGTACTTC.

The chain uses TRBV6-5 and TRBJ2-7; D remains ambiguous. This CDR3 has 12 amino acids. The germline V gene encodes CDR1 MNHEY and CDR2 SVGAGI. The V and J ends lost 4 bases and 7 bases respectively, with 11 bases between them. The CDR3 protein is CASSFVPREQYF. The DNA for the CDR3 is TGTGCCAGCAGTTTTGTACCCCGGGAGCAGTACTTC.

The sample holds many counts of this clonotype. The gene calls are TRBV6-5 and TRBJ2-7; D is uncertain. The CDR3 covers 13 residues. V lost 0 bases to trimming and J lost 2 bases, with 5 bases between them. Looked up from germline, CDR1 is MNHEY and CDR2 is SVGAGI. This CDR3 is CASSYSLPYEQYF. For the CDR3, the DNA is TGTGCCAGCAGTTACTCACTTCCCTACGAGCAGTACTTC.